This T cell receptor (beta chain) originates from a study of cytomegalovirus exposure and HLA in healthy donors. Overall study context: Sequencing of roughly 180 million T cells in an earlier analysis found about 120 million unique TCR beta sequences.

60 Vbeta and 13 Jbeta primers were used in PCR. Data came from immunoSEQ multiplex PCR; TCRdb stores just in-frame clones and leaves some out. The repertoire table contains about 92,000 clones. In germline, CDR1 is LNHDA, CDR2 SQIVND (reference sequence). This CDR3 region has 11 residues. The V gene end was trimmed by 6 bases and the J gene end by 6 bases; junction bases not matched to a gene: 0. About this clone: The antigen is unknown.

Study-wide results and caveats: Later work associated 17,000 or so TCR beta sequences with HLA alleles at 0.05 false discovery rate. The study flagged about 150 TCR beta chains as cytomegalovirus-associated. What TCR beta sequences reportedly achieved was accurate prediction of HLA-A and HLA-B alleles in most subjects.

The chain recombines TRBV19 with TRBJ2-3, with 7 bases aligning to TRBD2. Input material: PBMCs. The TCR originated in a man in his forties or fifties in good health and CMV-seropositive. The CDR3 nucleotides read TGTGCCAGTAGCGGGAGGGATACGCAGTATTTT. Translation: CASSGRDTQYF.